What follows are 21 T cell receptor beta chains derived from one specimen sequenced in a study of T cell responses to AZD1222 COVID-19 vaccine. Only in-frame clones appear in the TCRdb table, and some are missing; sequencing was by immunoSEQ multiplex PCR. The sample includes 150,000 to 200,000 clones, 90% to 95% of them seen just once. Sample: peripheral blood, taken on day 0 of AZD1222 vaccination. These receptors originate from an adult in good health.

A single count supports this clone. The chain couples TRBV5-8 to TRBJ1-2, with D unresolved. Germline CDR1 and CDR2: SGHTS and YDEGEE. The CDR3 sequence is 14 residues long. Trimming removed 0 bases at V and 0 bases at J, with 6 bases between. The CDR3: CASSLVRANYGYTF. CDR3 sequence (DNA): TGTGCCAGCAGCTTGGTCCGGGCTAACTATGGCTACACCTTC.

The rearrangement links TRBV29-1 to TRBJ2-7; 9 nucleotides align to TRBD1. The germline gives CDR1 SQVTM, CDR2 ANQGSEA. The J segment lost 6 bases and the V segment lost 5 bases, leaving 11 bases of the junction unmatched. The CDR3 consists of 14 residues. The CDR3, as DNA: TGCAGCGTTCAGACGGGACAGGGTATTCGCGAGCAGTACTTC. Its translation: CSVQTGQGIREQYF.

CDR3 bases: TGTGCCAGCAGTGACCCTCCCCTAGATGAGCAGTTCTTC. Protein sequence: CASSDPPLDEQFF. V is TRBV25-1 and J is TRBJ2-1; D remains ambiguous. The CDR3 covers 13 residues. The V gene's germline CDR1 is MGHDK and CDR2 SYGVNS. V dropped 3 bases and J dropped 8 bases, with 11 bases sitting between them.

The rearrangement links TRBV6-5 to TRBJ2-7; weak D call: TRBD2 (6 bases). This CDR3 region has 15 residues. V was trimmed by 7 bases and J by 2 bases, leaving 18 bases between them. Per the germline V gene, CDR1 is MNHEY and CDR2 is SVGAGI. CDR3 sequence: CASTPGVAETYEQYF. For the CDR3, the DNA is TGTGCCAGCACCCCGGGGGTAGCGGAGACCTACGAGCAGTACTTC.

The chain couples TRBV5-1 to TRBJ2-7; a possible D gene is TRBD2 (5 bases). Trimming took off 4 bases at V and 7 bases at J, with 15 bases between the two ends. Per germline, CDR1 SGHRS and CDR2 YFSETQ. The CDR3 has 13 residues. In DNA form, the CDR3 reads TGCGCCAGCAGCCTCGCTGGGGAGCTGGAGCAGTACTTC. This codes for CASSLAGELEQYF.

V and J are TRBV10-3 and TRBJ2-2; 10 nucleotides agree with TRBD2. This CDR3 has 15 amino acids. Germline trimming cut 6 bases from V and 4 bases from J; bases unmatched to any gene: 5. Germline V CDR1 and CDR2: ENHRY, SYGVKD. CDR3 coding DNA: TGTGCCATCAGCAAAGCGGGGGGGCGCACCGGGGAGCTGTTTTTT. Its translation: CAISKAGGRTGELFF.

In its sample, this clone was seen a few times. J is TRBJ2-7 and V is TRBV2; 7 positions match TRBD2. Germline V gene lookup returns CDR1 SNHLY and CDR2 FYNNEI. Unmatched junction bases numbered 7, after V lost 4 bases and J lost 4 bases. The CDR3 length is 14 residues. The CDR3 region is CASSVVGGSYEQYF. CDR3 sequence (DNA): TGTGCCAGCAGTGTGGTGGGGGGGTCATACGAGCAGTACTTC.

This sequence joins TRBV3-1 (or the pseudogene TRBV3-2) and TRBJ1-6, with 8 bases identical to TRBD1. Trimming removed 2 bases from V and 12 bases from J; junction bases left unmatched: 3. Germline loops: CDR1 LGHDT, CDR2 YNNKEL (reference sequence). This CDR3 comprises 13 residues. The CDR3, as DNA: TGTGCCAGCAGCCAAAACAGGGGGGAACCCCTCCACTTT. Amino acid sequence: CASSQNRGEPLHF.

The J gene is TRBJ2-5, the V gene TRBV5-1; TRBD1 agrees at 8 bases. Germline V CDR1 and CDR2: SGHRS, YFSETQ. The CDR3 loop spans 15 amino acids. After removal of 3 bases from V and 1 base from J, the junction contained 5 bases not matched to a gene. CDR3 amino acids: CASSSNTGGQETQYF. The CDR3 DNA follows: TGCGCCAGCAGCTCGAATACAGGGGGCCAAGAGACCCAGTACTTC.

The chain uses TRBV5-1 and TRBJ2-2, with D tentatively TRBD1 or TRBD2 (6 bases each). The CDR3 has 14 amino acids. The V gene lost 4 bases and the J gene lost 7 bases, with 14 bases spanning the gap. Germline CDR1 reads SGHRS; CDR2 reads YFSETQ. Here the CDR3 DNA reads TGCGCCAGCAGCCCCCGGGGGCCTGACGGGGAGCTGTTTTTT. Protein product: CASSPRGPDGELFF.

This chain links TRBV6-5 with TRBJ1-5; D not resolved. The ends were cut back, 7 bases at V and 9 bases at J, with 16 bases in the middle. The CDR3 loop spans 13 amino acids. From germline, CDR1 is MNHEY and CDR2 SVGAGI. CDR3 sequence: CASTLESTGPQHF. The DNA for the CDR3 is TGTGCCAGCACCCTAGAGTCGACGGGGCCCCAGCATTTT.

As DNA, the CDR3 is TGTGCCAGCAGTTCACAGGGGGCGATCACTGAAGCTTTCTTT. This codes for CASSSQGAITEAFF. The J gene is TRBJ1-1, the V gene TRBV6-5; the match to TRBD1 covers 9 bases. V dropped 4 bases and J dropped 4; count of bases not matched to a gene: 4. The CDR3 is 14 residues long. Germline V gene data show CDR1 as MNHEY and CDR2 as SVGAGI.

The chain recombines TRBV11-3 with TRBJ2-4; D is possibly TRBD2 (5 bases). Trimming shortened V by 0 bases and J by 9 bases, and 12 bases separated the two germline ends. This CDR3 is built from 14 residues. Per the germline V gene, CDR1 is SGHNT and CDR2 is YENEEA. The CDR3 bases are TGTGCCAGCAGCTTAGAGGGAGACTTAAGCATTCAGTACTTC. It encodes CASSLEGDLSIQYF.

The gene calls are TRBV18 and TRBJ2-7; D unresolved. Germline V lookup: CDR1 KGHSH, CDR2 LQKENI. The CDR3 has 12 residues. V was cut by 3 bases and J by 4 bases, with 7 bases left in between. CDR3 amino acids: CASSPSPYEQYF. CDR3 coding DNA: TGTGCCAGCTCACCCTCTCCTTACGAGCAGTACTTC.

The chain joins TRBV1 to TRBJ1-1; the table's D call, TRBD1, has no DNA check behind it. TRBV1 is annotated as a pseudogene. The CDR3 covers 16 residues. CDR3 in DNA: TGCACCAGCAGCGGGGGACAGGCGGTCATGAACACTGAAGCTTTCTTT. Translated: CTSSGGQAVMNTEAFF.

The V gene is TRBV5-5, the J gene TRBJ1-6; TRBD1 might be the D (5 bases). The germline V and J ends were trimmed by 0 bases and 6 bases, with 13 bases remaining between them. The CDR3 loop spans 16 amino acids. The germline gives CDR1 SGHKS, CDR2 YYEKEE (reference sequence). Here the CDR3 reads CASSLGTGQVNSPLHF. The CDR3 DNA sequence: TGTGCCAGCAGCTTGGGAACCGGACAAGTTAATTCACCCCTCCACTTT. Drawing the rest from reference TRBV5-5 and TRBJ1-6, the complete variable domain is DAGVTQSPTHLIKTRGQQVTLRCSPISGHKSVSWYQQVLGQGPQFIFQYYEKEERGRGNFPDRFSARQFPNYSSELNVNALLLGDSALYLCASSLGTGQVNSPLHFGNGTRLTVT.

The chain carries TRBV19 and TRBJ1-1; D remains ambiguous. CDR3 length equals 13 residues. Between the trimmed V and J ends, which lost 3 bases and 8 bases, there was a span of 13 bases. Germline V CDR1 and CDR2: LNHDA, SQIVND (reference sequence). The CDR3 loop reads CASSIRQGGEAFF. DNA for the CDR3: TGTGCCAGTAGTATCAGGCAAGGCGGGGAAGCTTTCTTT.

V usage is TRBV29-1 and J usage is TRBJ1-4; D unclear. The CDR3 has 12 residues. V lost 4 bases and J 8 bases, leaving 11 bases between the germline ends. Germline V gene sequence: CDR1 SQVTM, CDR2 ANQGSEA. The CDR3: CSVVKGDEKLFF. CDR3 bases: TGCAGCGTTGTAAAGGGAGACGAAAAACTGTTTTTT.

The chain uses TRBV19 and TRBJ2-2; perhaps TRBD2 as D (5 bases). Deletions cut 4 bases from V and 1 base from J, with 7 bases between. The germline CDR1 and CDR2 sequences are LNHDA and SQIVND (reference sequence). The CDR3 extends over 14 amino acids. The CDR3 DNA follows: TGTGCCAGTAGTACCAGCGGGAACACCGGGGAGCTGTTTTTT. This translates into CASSTSGNTGELFF.

The rearrangement uses TRBV6-1 and TRBJ2-3, with 9 bases identical to TRBD1. The CDR3 is 15 residues long. The J segment lost 4 bases and the V segment lost 1 base, leaving 3 bases of the junction unmatched. Germline V gene lookup returns CDR1 MNHNS and CDR2 SASEGT. CDR3 region: CASSEGTGGPDTQYF. The CDR3 DNA sequence: TGTGCCAGCAGTGAAGGCACAGGGGGCCCAGATACGCAGTATTTT.

The chain couples TRBV30 to TRBJ2-3; possibly TRBD2 for D (5 bases). Germline lookup yields CDR1 GTSNPN and CDR2 SVGIG (reference sequence). V was pared by 3 bases and J by 4 bases, with 5 bases between. There are 11 residues in the CDR3. The CDR3: CAWSGADTQYF. The CDR3 nucleotides read TGTGCCTGGAGCGGGGCAGATACGCAGTATTTT.